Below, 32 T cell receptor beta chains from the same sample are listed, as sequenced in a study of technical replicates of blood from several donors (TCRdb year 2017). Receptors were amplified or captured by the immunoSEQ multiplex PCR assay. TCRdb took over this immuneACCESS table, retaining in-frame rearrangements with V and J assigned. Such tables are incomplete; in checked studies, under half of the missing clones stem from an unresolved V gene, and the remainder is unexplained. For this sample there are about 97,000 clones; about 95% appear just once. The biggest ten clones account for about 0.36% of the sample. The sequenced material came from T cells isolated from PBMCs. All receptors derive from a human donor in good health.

The CDR3 DNA sequence: TGTGCCAGCGGGAGGGAAAATGAAAAACTGTTTTTT. Translation gives CASGRENEKLFF. The rearrangement uses TRBV2 and TRBJ1-4; no firm D call. V was pared by 8 bases and J by 5 bases, with 9 bases between. The CDR3 length is 12 residues. The germline CDR1 and CDR2 sequences are SNHLY and FYNNEI.

As DNA, the CDR3 is TGCAGCGCAGAAGGGGACAGGGGTGGTGAGCAGTTCTTC. It encodes CSAEGDRGGEQFF. The V and J genes are TRBV29-1 and TRBJ2-1; 10 positions agree with TRBD1. This CDR3 spans 13 amino acids. The junction had 9 bases not matched to a gene; V was cut back by 7 bases and J by 9 bases. CDR1 and CDR2 (germline): SQVTM, ANQGSEA.

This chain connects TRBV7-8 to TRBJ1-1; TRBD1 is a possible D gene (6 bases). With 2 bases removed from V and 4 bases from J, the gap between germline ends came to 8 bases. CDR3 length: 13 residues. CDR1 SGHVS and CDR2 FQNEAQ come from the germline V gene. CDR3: CASSLSGATEAFF. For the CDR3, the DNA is TGTGCCAGCAGCTTATCAGGGGCCACTGAAGCTTTCTTT. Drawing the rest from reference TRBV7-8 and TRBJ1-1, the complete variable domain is GAGVSQSPRYKVAKRGQDVALRCDPISGHVSLFWYQQALGQGPEFLTYFQNEAQLDKSGLPSDRFFAERPEGSVSTLKIQRTQQEDSAVYLCASSLSGATEAFFGQGTRLTVV.

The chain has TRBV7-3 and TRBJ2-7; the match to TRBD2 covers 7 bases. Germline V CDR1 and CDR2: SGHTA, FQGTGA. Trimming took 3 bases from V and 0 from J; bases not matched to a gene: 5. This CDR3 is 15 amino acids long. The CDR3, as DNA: TGTGCCAGCAGCTTGGCTCTAGCGGCCTCCTACGAGCAGTACTTC. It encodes CASSLALAASYEQYF.

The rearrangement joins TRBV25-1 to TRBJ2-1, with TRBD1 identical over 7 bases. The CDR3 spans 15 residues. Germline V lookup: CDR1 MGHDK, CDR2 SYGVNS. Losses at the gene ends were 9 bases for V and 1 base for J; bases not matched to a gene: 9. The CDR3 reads CASQTPGGSYNEQFF. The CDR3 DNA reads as TGTGCCAGTCAAACACCAGGGGGTTCCTACAATGAGCAGTTCTTC.

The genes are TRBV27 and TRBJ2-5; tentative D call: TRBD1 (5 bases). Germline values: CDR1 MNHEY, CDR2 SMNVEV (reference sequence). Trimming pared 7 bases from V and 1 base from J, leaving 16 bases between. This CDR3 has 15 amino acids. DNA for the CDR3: TGTGCCAGCACTCTCCTGGGCAGGGCCCAAGAGACCCAGTACTTC. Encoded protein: CASTLLGRAQETQYF.

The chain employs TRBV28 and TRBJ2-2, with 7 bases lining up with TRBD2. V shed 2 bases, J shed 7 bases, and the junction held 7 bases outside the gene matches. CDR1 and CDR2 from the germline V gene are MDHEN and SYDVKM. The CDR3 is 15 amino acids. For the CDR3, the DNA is TGTGCCAGCAGTTTAAGGCGGGAGATTGACGGGGAGCTGTTTTTT. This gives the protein CASSLRREIDGELFF.

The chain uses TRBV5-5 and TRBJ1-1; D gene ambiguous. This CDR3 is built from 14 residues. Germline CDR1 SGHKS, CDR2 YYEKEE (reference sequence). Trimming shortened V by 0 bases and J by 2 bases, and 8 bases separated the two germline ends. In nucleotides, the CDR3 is TGTGCCAGCAGCTTGGTCCCAGGCAACACTGAAGCTTTCTTT. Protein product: CASSLVPGNTEAFF.

CDR3 bases: TGTGCCAGCAGTCTATTTGCCCCGGCAGGGCCAGATACGCAGTATTTT. Translating gives CASSLFAPAGPDTQYF. The V and J genes are TRBV27 and TRBJ2-3; tentative D call: TRBD1 (5 bases). CDR1 and CDR2 from the germline V gene are MNHEY and SMNVEV (reference sequence). The V end was cut by 5 bases, the J end by 4 bases, with 19 bases between. This CDR3 contains 16 residues.

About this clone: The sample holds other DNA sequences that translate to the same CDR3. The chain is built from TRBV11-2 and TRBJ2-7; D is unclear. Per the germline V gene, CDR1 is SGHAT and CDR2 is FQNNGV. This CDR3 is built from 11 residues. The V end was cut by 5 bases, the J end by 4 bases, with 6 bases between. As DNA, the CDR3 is TGTGCCAGCAGCCCCGGTTACGAGCAGTACTTC. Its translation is CASSPGYEQYF.

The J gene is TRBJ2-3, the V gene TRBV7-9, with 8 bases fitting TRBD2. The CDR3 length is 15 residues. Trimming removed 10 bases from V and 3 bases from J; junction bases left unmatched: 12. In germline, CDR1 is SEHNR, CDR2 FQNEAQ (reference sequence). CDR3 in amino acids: CATRGSGSITDTQYF. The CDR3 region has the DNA TGTGCCACCCGAGGGAGCGGGAGTATTACAGATACGCAGTATTTT.

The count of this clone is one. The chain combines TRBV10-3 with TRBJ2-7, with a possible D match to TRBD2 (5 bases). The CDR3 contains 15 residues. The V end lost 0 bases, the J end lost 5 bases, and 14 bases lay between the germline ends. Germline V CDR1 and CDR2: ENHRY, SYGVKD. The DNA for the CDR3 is TGTGCCATCAGTGAGTCCAGCGGTCGTAAAGACGAGCAGTACTTC. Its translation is CAISESSGRKDEQYF.

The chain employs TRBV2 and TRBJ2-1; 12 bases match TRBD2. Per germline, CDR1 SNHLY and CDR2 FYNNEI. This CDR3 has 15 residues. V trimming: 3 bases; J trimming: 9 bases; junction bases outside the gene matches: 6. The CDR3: CASSDLLAGGLEQFF. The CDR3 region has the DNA TGTGCCAGCAGTGATTTGCTAGCGGGAGGGCTTGAGCAGTTCTTC.

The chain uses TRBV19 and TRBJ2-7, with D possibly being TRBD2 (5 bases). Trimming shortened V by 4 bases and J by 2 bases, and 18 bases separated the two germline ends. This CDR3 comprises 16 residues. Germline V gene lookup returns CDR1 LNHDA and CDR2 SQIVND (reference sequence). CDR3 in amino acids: CASSNSHTAGAYEQYF. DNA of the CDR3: TGTGCCAGTAGTAATTCCCATACGGCGGGCGCCTACGAGCAGTACTTC.

For the CDR3, the DNA is TGTGCCAGCAGCTCAAGACAGGGAAGCACAGATACGCAGTATTTT. It yields the protein CASSSRQGSTDTQYF. The chain recombines TRBV5-4 with TRBJ2-3; 7 bases fit TRBD1. The ends lost 3 bases at V and 0 bases at J; junction bases unmatched: 4. The germline gives CDR1 SGHNT, CDR2 YYREEE (reference sequence). The CDR3 totals 15 residues. Drawing the rest from reference TRBV5-4 and TRBJ2-3, the complete variable domain is ETGVTQSPTHLIKTRGQQVTLRCSSQSGHNTVSWYQQALGQGPQFIFQYYREEENGRGNFPPRFSGLQFPNYSSELNVNALELDDSALYLCASSSRQGSTDTQYFGPGTRLTVL.

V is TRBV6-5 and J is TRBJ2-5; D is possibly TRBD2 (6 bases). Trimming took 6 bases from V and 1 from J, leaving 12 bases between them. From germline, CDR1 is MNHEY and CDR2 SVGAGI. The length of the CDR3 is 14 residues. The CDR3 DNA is TGTGCCAGCAGACCGGCGGGACGCCAAGAGACCCAGTACTTC. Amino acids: CASRPAGRQETQYF.

The CDR3 is CASNGGPFANTGELFF. The DNA of the CDR3 is TGTGCCAGTAACGGCGGTCCCTTCGCGAACACCGGGGAGCTGTTTTTT. The chain has TRBV19 and TRBJ2-2; D is undetermined. The germline V and J ends were trimmed by 7 bases and 0 bases, with 15 bases remaining between them. This CDR3 region has 16 residues. Germline V gives CDR1 LNHDA, CDR2 SQIVND (reference sequence).

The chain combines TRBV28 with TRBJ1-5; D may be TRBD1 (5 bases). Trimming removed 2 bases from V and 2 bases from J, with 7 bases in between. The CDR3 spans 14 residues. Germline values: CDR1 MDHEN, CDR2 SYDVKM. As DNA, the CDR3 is TGTGCCAGCAGTTTAGGGGGGGGCAATCAGCCCCAGCATTTT. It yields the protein CASSLGGGNQPQHF.

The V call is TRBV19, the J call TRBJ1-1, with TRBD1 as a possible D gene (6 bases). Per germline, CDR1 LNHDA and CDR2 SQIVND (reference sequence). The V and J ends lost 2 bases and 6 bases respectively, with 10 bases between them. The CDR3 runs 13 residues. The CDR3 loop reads CASSITGIAEAFF. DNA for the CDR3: TGTGCCAGTAGTATAACAGGGATCGCTGAAGCTTTCTTT.

The CDR3 DNA is TGTGCCTGGACCTTAGGGACTTCAACTAGCACAGATACGCAGTATTTT. Protein: CAWTLGTSTSTDTQYF. This chain links TRBV30 with TRBJ2-3; D may be TRBD2 (6 bases). Trimming left V 4 bases short and J 0 bases short, with 17 bases between. Germline assignment: CDR1 GTSNPN and CDR2 SVGIG (reference sequence). The CDR3 is 16 residues long.

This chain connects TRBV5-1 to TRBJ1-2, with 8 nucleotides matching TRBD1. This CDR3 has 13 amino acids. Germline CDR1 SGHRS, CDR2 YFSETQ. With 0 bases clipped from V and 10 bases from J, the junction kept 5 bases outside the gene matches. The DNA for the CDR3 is TGCGCCAGCAGCTTGGCTCCGGACAGGGTCTACACCTTC. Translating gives CASSLAPDRVYTF.

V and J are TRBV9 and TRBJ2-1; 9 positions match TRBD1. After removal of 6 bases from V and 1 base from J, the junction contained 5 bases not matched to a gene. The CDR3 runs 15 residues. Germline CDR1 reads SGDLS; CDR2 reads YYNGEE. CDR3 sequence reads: CASNLQGASYNEQFF. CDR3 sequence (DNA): TGTGCCAGCAACCTACAGGGGGCTTCCTACAATGAGCAGTTCTTC.

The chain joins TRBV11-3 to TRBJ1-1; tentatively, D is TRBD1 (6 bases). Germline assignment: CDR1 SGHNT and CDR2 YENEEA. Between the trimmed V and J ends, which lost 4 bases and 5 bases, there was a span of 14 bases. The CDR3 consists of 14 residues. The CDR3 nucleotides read TGTGCCAGCAGCTCCTACAGGGTAGATACTGAAGCTTTCTTT. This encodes CASSSYRVDTEAFF.

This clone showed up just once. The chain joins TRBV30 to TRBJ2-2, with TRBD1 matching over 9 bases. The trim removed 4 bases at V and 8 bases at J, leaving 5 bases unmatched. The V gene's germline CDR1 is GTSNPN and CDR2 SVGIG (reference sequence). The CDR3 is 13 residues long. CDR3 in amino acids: CAWIQGANGELFF. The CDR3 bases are TGTGCCTGGATACAGGGGGCCAATGGGGAGCTGTTTTTT.

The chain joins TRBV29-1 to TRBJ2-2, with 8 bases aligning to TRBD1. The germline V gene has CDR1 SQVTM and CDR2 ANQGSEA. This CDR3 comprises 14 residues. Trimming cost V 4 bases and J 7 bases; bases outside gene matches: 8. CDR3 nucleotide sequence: TGCAGCGTTGTTAGCCGACAGGGGATCGGGGAGCTGTTTTTT. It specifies CSVVSRQGIGELFF.

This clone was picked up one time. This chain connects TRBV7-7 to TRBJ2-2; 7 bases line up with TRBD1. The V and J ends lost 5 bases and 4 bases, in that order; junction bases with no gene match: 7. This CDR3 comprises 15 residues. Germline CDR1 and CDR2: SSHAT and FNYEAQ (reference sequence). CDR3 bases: TGTGCCAGCAGCCACAGACAGGGTAGCACCGGGGAGCTGTTTTTT. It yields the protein CASSHRQGSTGELFF.

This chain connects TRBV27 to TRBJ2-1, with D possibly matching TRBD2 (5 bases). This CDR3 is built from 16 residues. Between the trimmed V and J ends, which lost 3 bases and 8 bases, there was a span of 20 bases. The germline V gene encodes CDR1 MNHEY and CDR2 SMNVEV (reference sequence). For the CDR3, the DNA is TGTGCCAGCAGTTTCTCCTCCCTAGCCCTGGGCGATGAGCAGTTCTTC. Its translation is CASSFSSLALGDEQFF.

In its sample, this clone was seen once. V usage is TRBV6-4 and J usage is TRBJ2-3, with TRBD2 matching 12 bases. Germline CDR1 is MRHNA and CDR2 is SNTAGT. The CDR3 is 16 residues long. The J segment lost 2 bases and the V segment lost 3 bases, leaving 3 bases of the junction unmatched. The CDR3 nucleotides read TGTGCCAGCAGTGAACTAGCGGGAGGACTCACAGATACGCAGTATTTT. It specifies CASSELAGGLTDTQYF.

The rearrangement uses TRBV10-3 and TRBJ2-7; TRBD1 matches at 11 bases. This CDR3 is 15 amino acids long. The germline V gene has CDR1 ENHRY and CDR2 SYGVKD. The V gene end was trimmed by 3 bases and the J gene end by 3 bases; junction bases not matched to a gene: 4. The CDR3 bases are TGTGCCATCAGTGACCGGGACAGGGGGTTCTACGAGCAGTACTTC. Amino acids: CAISDRDRGFYEQYF.

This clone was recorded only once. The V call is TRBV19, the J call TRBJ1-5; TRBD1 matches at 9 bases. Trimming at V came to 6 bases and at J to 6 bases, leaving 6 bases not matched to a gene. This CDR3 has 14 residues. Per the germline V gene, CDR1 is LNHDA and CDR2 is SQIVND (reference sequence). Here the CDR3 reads CASRRQGEGQPQHF. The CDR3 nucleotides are TGTGCCAGTAGGAGACAGGGGGAAGGTCAGCCCCAGCATTTT.

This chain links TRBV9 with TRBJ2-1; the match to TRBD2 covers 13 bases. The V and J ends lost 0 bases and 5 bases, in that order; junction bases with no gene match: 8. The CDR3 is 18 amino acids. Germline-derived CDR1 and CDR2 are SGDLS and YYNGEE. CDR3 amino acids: CASSVGRTSGRPDNEQFF. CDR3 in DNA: TGTGCCAGCAGCGTAGGACGGACTAGCGGGAGACCTGACAATGAGCAGTTCTTC.

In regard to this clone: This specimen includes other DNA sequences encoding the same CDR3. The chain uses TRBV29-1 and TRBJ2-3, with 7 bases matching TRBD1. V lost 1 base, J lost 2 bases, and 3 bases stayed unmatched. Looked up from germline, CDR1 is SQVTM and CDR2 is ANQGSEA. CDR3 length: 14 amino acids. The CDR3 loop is CSVEGQGYTDTQYF. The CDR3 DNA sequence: TGCAGCGTTGAAGGACAGGGATACACAGATACGCAGTATTTT.